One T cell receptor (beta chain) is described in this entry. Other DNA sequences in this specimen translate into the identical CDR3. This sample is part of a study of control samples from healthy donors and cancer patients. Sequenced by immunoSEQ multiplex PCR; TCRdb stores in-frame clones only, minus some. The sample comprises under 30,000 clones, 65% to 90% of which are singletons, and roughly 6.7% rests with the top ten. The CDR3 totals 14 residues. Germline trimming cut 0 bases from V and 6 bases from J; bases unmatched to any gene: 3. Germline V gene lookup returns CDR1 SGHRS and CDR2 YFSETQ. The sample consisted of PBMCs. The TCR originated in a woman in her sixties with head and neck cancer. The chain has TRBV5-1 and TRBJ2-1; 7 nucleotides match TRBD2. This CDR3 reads CASSLVAGVNEQFF. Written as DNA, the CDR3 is TGCGCCAGCAGCTTGGTTGCGGGAGTCAATGAGCAGTTCTTC. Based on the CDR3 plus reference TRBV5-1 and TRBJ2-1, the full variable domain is KAGVTQTPRYLIKTRGQQVTLSCSPISGHRSVSWYQQTPGQGLQFLFEYFSETQRNKGNFPGRFSGRQFSNSRSEMNVSTLELGDSALYLCASSLVAGVNEQFFGPGTRLTVL.